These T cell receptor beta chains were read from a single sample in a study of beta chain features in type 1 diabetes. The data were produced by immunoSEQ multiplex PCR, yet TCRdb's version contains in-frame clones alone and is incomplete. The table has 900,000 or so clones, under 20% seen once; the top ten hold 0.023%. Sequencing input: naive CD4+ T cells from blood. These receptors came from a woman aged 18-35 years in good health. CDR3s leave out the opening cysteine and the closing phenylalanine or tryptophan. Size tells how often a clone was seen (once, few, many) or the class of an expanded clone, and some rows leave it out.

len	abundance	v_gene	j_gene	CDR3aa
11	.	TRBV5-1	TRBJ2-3	ASSPETGGPPY
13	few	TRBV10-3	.	AISERDGPWAEQY
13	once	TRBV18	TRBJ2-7	ASSGQTTQTYEQY
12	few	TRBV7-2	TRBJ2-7	ASSLVPGGYEQY
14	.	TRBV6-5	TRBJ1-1	ASSYGGPRVNTEAF
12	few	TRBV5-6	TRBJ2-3	ASSFTRGTDTQY
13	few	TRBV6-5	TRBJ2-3	ASRTGAGVSDTQY
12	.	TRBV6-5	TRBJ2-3	ATTKRTSTDTQY
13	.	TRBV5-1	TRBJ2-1	ASSSLTSGASGQF
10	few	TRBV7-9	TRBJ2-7	ASSLELLRQY
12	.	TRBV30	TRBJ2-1	AWEVTNSYNEQF
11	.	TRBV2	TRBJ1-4	ASRTGAGEKLF
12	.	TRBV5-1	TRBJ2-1	ASSGDSSYNEQF
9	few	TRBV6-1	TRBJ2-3	ASRYTDTQY
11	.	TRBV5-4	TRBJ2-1	ASSLDGLSGQF
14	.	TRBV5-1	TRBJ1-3	ASSLGEQGSGNTIY
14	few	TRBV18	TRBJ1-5	ASSPLSSGAGQPQH
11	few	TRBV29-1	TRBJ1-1	SVAGTGYPEAF
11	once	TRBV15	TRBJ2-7	ATSRGDRYEQY
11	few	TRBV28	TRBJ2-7	ASSSGGGYEQY
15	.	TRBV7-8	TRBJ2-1	ASSLGSPLSSYNEQF
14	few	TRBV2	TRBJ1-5	ASSVTQTGIFSPQH
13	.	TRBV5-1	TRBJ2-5	ASSLGANLRETQY
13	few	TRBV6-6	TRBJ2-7	ASSSLRGANYEQY
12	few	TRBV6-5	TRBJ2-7	ASRRLAGTYEQY
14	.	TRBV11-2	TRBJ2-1	ASSPRQGGGSNEQF
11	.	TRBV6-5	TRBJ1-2	ASSSRQDYGYT
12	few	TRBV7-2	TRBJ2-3	ASSSLLSTDTQY
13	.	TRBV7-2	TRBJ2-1	ASSLNLAGRYEQF
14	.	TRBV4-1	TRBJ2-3	ASSHWTSGRTDTQY
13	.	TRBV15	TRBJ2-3	ATSRDAVSTDTQY
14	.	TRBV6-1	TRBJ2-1	ASSANRGEIGNEQF
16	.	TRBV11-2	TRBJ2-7	ASSLDLSGRSSDYEQY
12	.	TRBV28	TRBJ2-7	ASRPQEKVYEQY
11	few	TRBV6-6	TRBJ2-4	ASSWDRSNIQY
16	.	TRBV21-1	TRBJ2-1	ASIPSGQGESSYNEQF
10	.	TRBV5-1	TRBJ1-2	ASSLGMDGYT
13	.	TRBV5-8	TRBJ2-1	ASSLGGSVRNEQF
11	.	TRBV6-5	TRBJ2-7	ASSRRENYEQY
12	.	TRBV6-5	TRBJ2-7	ASRNTFSSYEQY
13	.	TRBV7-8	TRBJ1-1	ASSPRGTGGTEAF
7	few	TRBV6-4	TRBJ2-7	ASNHEQY
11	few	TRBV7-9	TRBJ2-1	ASSSGRGTKEF
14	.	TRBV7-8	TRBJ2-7	ASSLRRIAGGHEQY
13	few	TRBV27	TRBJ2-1	ASSLLLAGPNEQF
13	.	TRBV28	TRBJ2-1	ASRVAGVGSNEQF
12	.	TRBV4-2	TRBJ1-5	ASSQGRFNQPQH
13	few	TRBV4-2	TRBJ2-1	ASSRLAQNNNEQF